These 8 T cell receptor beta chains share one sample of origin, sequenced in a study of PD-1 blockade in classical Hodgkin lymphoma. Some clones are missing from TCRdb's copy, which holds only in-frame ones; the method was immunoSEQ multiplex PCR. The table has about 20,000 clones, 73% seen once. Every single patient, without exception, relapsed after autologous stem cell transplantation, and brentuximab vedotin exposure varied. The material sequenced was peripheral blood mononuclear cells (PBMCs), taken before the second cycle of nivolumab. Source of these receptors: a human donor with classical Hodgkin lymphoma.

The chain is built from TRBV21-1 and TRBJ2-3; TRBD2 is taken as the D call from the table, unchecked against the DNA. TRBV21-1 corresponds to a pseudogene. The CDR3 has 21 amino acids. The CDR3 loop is CASSNIWDRVRLAGDTDTQYF. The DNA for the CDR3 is TGTGCCAGCAGCAATATCTGGGACAGGGTTCGACTAGCGGGAGACACAGATACGCAGTATTTT.

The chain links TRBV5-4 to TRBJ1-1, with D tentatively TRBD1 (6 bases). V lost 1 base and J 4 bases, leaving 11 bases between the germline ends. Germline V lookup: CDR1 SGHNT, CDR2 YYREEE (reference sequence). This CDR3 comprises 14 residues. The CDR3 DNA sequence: TGTGCCAGCAGCTTGCGCCAGGGGAGCACTGAAGCTTTCTTT. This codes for CASSLRQGSTEAFF.

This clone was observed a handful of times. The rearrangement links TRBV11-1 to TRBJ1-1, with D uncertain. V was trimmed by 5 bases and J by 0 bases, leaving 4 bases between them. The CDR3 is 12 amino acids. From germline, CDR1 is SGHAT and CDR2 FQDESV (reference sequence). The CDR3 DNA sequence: TGTGCCAGCAGCATAATGAACACTGAAGCTTTCTTT. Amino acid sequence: CASSIMNTEAFF.

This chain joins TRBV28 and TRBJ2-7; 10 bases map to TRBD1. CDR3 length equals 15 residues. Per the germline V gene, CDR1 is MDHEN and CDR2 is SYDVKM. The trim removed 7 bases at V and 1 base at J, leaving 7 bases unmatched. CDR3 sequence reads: CASTTGTGVSYEQYF. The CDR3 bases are TGTGCCAGCACCACCGGGACAGGGGTTTCCTACGAGCAGTACTTC. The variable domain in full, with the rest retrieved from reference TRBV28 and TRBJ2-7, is DVKVTQSSRYLVKRTGEKVFLECVQDMDHENMFWYRQDPGLGLRLIYFSYDVKMKEKGDIPEGYSVSREKKERFSLILESASTNQTSMYLCASTTGTGVSYEQYFGPGTRLTVT.

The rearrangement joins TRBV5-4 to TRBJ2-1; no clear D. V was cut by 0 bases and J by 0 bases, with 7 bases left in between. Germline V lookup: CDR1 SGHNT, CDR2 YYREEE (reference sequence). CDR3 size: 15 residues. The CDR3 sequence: CASSLDLSSYNEQFF. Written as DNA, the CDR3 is TGTGCCAGCAGCTTGGACCTCAGCTCCTACAATGAGCAGTTCTTC.

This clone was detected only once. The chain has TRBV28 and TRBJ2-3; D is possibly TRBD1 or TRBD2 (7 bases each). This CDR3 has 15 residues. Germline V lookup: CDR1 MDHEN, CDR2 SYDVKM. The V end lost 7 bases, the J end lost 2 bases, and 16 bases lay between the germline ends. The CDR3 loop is CASIRGGSDTDTQYF. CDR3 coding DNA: TGTGCCAGCATCAGGGGGGGCAGCGACACAGATACGCAGTATTTT.

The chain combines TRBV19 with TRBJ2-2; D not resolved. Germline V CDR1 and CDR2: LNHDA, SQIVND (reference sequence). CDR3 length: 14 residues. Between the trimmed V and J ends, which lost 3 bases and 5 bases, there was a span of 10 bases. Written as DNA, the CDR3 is TGTGCCAGTAGTATGTACTCAATAACCGGGGAGCTGTTTTTT. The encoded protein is CASSMYSITGELFF.

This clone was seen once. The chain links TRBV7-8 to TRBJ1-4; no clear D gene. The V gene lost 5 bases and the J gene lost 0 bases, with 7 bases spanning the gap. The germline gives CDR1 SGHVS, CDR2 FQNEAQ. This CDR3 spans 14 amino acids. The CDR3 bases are TGTGCCAGCAGCGAAATCGCAACTAATGAAAAACTGTTTTTT. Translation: CASSEIATNEKLFF.